This T cell receptor beta chain was captured by sequencing in a study (dated by TCRdb to the mid-2010s). For context, the study as a whole: Whether tumor-infiltrating Tregs in breast cancer are recruited from blood Tregs or converted in situ from other CD4+ T cell subsets was tested.

Full-length TCR variable regions were amplified by 5' RACE PCR using constant-region reverse primers, and then by semi-nested PCR using Nested Universal Primer A. Using the ReliaPrep RNA Cell Miniprep System, total RNA was extracted, and the SMARTer RACE 5'/3' Kit was then used to reverse transcribe the RNA into 5'RACE-ready cDNA. Multiplex adaptors were used to barcode full-length TCR alpha and beta libraries, and the barcoded libraries were sequenced on an Illumina MiSeq. The authors' pipeline ran thus. For each of nine subset-tissue groups, sequencing data from the five patients were combined, and the groups were compared by unsupervised clustering of TCR gene usage. Repertoire similarity was calculated with the Morisita-Horn index, weighting shared sequences by their contribution to each repertoire. TCRdb itself trimmed the public reads at Q25 with fastp, ran MiXCR and retained productive beta chains. Records with the same CDR3 protein are collapsed into one entry carrying the most frequent genes and DNA. The V and J calls follow TCRdb's processing rather than the paper's. The sample table contains roughly 40,000 distinct CDR3 sequences; only one count was recorded for 18% of them. About 3% of the sample is taken by the ten largest.

To purify naive CD4+ T cells, the Miltenyi Naive CD4+ T Cell Isolation kit was used, and CD25 microbeads served to deplete Tregs. Tregs, naive and memory CD4+ T cells from tumor, blood and ipsilateral draining lymph nodes of a few breast cancer patients underwent full-length TCR alpha and beta sequencing. Tumor tissue and lymph nodes from ipsilateral axillary dissection were perfused with PBS, minced and digested with collagenase I and hyaluronidase. Mononuclear cells from lymph nodes or 45 to 60 ml of peripheral blood were isolated by Ficoll density gradient centrifugation. FACS confirmed that the sorted cell populations were more than 90% pure. Summary of the overall study and its limitations: In terms of TCR gene usage, tumor memory CD4+ T cells clustered together with blood and lymph node memory CD4+ cells, as well as with lymph node naive CD4+ cells. The greatest overlap of tumor-infiltrating Treg TCR alpha and beta sequences was observed with tumor naive CD4+ T cells, followed by blood naive CD4+ T cells. Validation in the larger cohort was restricted to a single TCR beta V-J rearrangement rather than whole repertoires.

At the junction V is shortened by 2 bases and J by 3 bases, with 8 bases in between. The CDR3 runs 14 amino acids, cysteine and phenylalanine included. Only the CDR3 part of the read is kept: 42 bases, read in frame from the first base. Taken from the germline V gene, the CDR1 and CDR2 loops are SGDLS and YYNGEE. This clonotype was observed at least ten times. Which antigen it targets is not known. Base qualities are not at hand, and no much larger clone is one base apart. The chain was built from TRBV9 and TRBJ2-2; TRBD1 is possibly the D segment (5 matching bases). The TCR originated in a female donor with breast cancer. Material: naive CD4+ T cells sorted from a lymph node. The cell subset or site tag for this specimen amounts to: naive CD4+ T cells, CD4+CD45RA+CD25-. The CDR3 has the sequence CASSVIQDTGELFF. The DNA reads as follows: TGTGCCAGCAGCGTTATACAGGACACCGGGGAGCTGTTTTTT. With the portions outside the CDR3 filled from the reference TRBV9 and TRBJ2-2 genes, the complete variable region becomes DSGVTQTPKHLITATGQRVTLRCSPRSGDLSVYWYQQSLDQGLQFLIQYYNGEERAKGNILERFSAQQFPDLHSELNLSSLELGDSALYFCASSVIQDTGELFFGEGSRLTVL.